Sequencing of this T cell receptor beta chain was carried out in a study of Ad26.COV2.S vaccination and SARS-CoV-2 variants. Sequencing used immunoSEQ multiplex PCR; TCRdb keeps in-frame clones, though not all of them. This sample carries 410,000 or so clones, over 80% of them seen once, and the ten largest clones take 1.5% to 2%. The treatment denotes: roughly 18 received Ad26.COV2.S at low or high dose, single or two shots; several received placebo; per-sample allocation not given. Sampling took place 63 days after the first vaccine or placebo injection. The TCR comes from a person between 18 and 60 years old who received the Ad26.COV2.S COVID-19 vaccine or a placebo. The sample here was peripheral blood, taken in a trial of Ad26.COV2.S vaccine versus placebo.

As DNA, the CDR3 is TGTGCCAGCAGCTTGGGTGCACCTACCCAAGAGACCCAGTACTTC. It is translated as CASSLGAPTQETQYF. The chain combines TRBV5-6 with TRBJ2-5, with D unresolved. Trimming pared 0 bases from V and 1 base from J, leaving 10 bases between. Germline loops: CDR1 SGHDT, CDR2 YYEEEE. There are 15 residues in the CDR3.